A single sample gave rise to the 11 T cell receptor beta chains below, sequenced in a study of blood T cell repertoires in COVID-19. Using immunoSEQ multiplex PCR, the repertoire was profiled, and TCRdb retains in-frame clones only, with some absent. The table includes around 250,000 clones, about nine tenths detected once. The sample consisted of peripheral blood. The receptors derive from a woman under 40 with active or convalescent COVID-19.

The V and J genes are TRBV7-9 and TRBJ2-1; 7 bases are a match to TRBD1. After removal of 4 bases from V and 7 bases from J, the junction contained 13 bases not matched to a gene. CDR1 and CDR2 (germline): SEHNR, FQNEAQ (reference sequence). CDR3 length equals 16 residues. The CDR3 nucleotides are TGTGCCAGCAGCTCGGACCGGGACAGAGTTCAAAATGAGCAGTTCTTC. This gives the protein CASSSDRDRVQNEQFF.

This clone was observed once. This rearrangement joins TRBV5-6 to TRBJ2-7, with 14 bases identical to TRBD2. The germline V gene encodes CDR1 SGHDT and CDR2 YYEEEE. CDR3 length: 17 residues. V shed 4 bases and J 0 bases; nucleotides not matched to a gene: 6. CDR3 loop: CASSPGLAGASSYEQYF. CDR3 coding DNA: TGTGCCAGCAGCCCGGGACTAGCGGGGGCCAGCTCCTACGAGCAGTACTTC.

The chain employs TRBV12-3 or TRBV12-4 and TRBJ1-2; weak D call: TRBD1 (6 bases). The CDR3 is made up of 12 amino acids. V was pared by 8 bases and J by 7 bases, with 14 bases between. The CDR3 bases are TGTGCCAGCCGAACAGGGTCTCGTGGCTACACCTTC. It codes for CASRTGSRGYTF.

The CDR3 region is CASSSEQGAGSNQPQHF. The DNA of the CDR3 is TGTGCCAGCAGCTCCGAACAGGGGGCTGGCAGCAATCAGCCCCAGCATTTT. The chain couples TRBV7-9 to TRBJ1-5; 9 nucleotides match TRBD1. CDR1 SEHNR and CDR2 FQNEAQ come from the germline V gene (reference sequence). The ends lost 4 bases at V and 1 base at J; junction bases unmatched: 8. The CDR3 is 17 amino acids.

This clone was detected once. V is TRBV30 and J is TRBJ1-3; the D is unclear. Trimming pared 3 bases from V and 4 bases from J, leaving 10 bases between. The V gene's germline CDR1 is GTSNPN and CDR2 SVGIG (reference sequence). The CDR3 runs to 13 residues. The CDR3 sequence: CAWSALRGNTIYF. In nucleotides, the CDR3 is TGTGCCTGGAGCGCCCTTCGGGGAAACACCATATATTTT. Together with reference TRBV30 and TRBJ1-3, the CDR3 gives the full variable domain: SQTIHQWPATLVQPVGSPLSLECTVEGTSNPNLYWYRQAAGRGLQLLFYSVGIGQISSEVPQNLSASRPQDRQFILSSKKLLLSDSGFYLCAWSALRGNTIYFGEGSWLTVV.

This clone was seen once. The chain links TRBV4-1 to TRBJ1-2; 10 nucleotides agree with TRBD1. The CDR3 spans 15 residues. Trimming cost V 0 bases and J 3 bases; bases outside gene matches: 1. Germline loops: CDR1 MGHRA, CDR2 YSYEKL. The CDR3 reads CASSQDGTGDYGYTF. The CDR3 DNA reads TGCGCCAGCAGCCAAGATGGGACAGGGGACTATGGCTACACCTTC.

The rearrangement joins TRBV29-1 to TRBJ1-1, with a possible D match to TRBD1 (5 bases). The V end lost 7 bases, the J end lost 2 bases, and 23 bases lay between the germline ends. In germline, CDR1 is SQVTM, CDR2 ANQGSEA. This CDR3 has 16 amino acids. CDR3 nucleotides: TGCAGCGCGGGGGGTAGGATAGGGGTGAGTAACACTGAAGCTTTCTTT. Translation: CSAGGRIGVSNTEAFF. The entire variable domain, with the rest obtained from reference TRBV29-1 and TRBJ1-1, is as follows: SAVISQKPSRDICQRGTSLTIQCQVDSQVTMMFWYRQQPGQSLTLIATANQGSEATYESGFVIDKFPISRPNLTFSTLTVSNMSPEDSSIYLCSAGGRIGVSNTEAFFGQGTRLTVV.

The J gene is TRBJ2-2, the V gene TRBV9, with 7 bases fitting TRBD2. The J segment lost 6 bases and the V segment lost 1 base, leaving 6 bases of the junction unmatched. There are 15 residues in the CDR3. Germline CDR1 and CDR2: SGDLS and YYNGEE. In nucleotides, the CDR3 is TGTGCCAGCAGCGTACTAGGACTAGAGGCCGGGGAGCTGTTTTTT. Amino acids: CASSVLGLEAGELFF.

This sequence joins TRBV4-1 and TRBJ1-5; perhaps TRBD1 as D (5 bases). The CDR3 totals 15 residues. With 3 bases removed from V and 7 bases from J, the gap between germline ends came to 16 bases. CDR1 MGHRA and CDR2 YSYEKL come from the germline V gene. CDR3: CASSHARRGIQPQHF. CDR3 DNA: TGCGCCAGCAGCCATGCCCGCCGGGGGATCCAGCCCCAGCATTTT.

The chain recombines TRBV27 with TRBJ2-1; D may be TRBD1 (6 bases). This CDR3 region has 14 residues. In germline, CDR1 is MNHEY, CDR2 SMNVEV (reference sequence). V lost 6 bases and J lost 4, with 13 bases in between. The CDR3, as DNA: TGTGCCAGCAGGCCGGGACAATTATACAATGAGCAGTTCTTC. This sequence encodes CASRPGQLYNEQFF.

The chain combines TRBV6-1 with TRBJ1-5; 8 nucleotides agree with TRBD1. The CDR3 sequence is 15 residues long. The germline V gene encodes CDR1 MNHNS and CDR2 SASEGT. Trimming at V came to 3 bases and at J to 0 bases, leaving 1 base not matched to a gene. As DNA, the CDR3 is TGTGCCAGCAGTGACAGGGGGCATAGCAATCAGCCCCAGCATTTT. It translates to CASSDRGHSNQPQHF.